These 27 T cell receptor beta chains were all obtained from the same sample, sequenced in a study of regulatory T cells in long-lasting Graves disease. Time point reported: persistent/refractory GD, antithyroid drugs over 5 years with positive TRAb. PBMC RNA served as the TCR library source. For TCR beta, libraries came from iRepertoire HTBI primers and Arm-PCR of CDR3 regions. Each CDR3 protein is one row after TCRdb ran MiXCR on the multiplex PCR reads. The table has some 330,000 distinct CDR3 sequences, approximately 25% seen once; the top ten hold 25% to 30%. The sequencing used peripheral blood mononuclear cells (PBMCs), collected when the disease was refractory, from a patient treated with antithyroid drugs. These receptor sequences come from a woman in her thirties or forties with Graves disease.

The chain employs TRBV6-1 and TRBJ1-5; no clear D. The ends were cut back, 6 bases at V and 3 bases at J, with 15 bases in the middle. This CDR3 spans 15 amino acids. Germline-derived CDR1 and CDR2 are MNHNS and SASEGT. The CDR3 DNA reads TGTGCCAGCAGCGTGGCGAGAGAATACAATCAGCCCCAGCATTTT. It codes for CASSVAREYNQPQHF.

This clonotype showed up just a few times. J is TRBJ1-4 and V is TRBV19; D uncertain. Trimming left V 9 bases short and J 8 bases short, with 19 bases between. This CDR3 has 14 residues. Germline V gene sequence: CDR1 LNHDA, CDR2 SQIVND (reference sequence). DNA for the CDR3: TGTGCCAGCCAAGACCCTGGGCCACGAGAAAAACTGTTTTTT. As protein: CASQDPGPREKLFF.

The J gene is TRBJ2-7, the V gene TRBV6-4; 10 bases match TRBD1. The germline CDR1 and CDR2 sequences are MRHNA and SNTAGT. There are 12 residues in the CDR3. After removal of 7 bases from V and 5 bases from J, the junction contained 2 bases not matched to a gene. CDR3 loop: CASTGTGDEQYF. In DNA, the CDR3 is TGTGCCAGCACGGGGACAGGGGACGAGCAGTACTTC.

In this sample, this clonotype turned up a few times. The chain couples TRBV4-2 to TRBJ1-1, with D possibly being TRBD1 (5 bases). Germline V CDR1 and CDR2: LGHNA, YNFKEQ. This CDR3 is 13 amino acids long. The V gene lost 7 bases and the J gene lost 1 base, with 10 bases spanning the gap. CDR3 bases: TGTGCCAGCAACCACGGGGGGAACACTGAAGCTTTCTTT. The encoded protein is CASNHGGNTEAFF.

This clonotype was seen only a few times. CDR3 loop: CASSLGTGWVDGYNEQFF. The CDR3 region has the DNA TGTGCCAGCAGCTTAGGGACAGGGTGGGTTGACGGATACAATGAGCAGTTCTTC. The J gene is TRBJ2-1, the V gene TRBV11-2, with 8 bases identical to TRBD1. The CDR3 contains 18 residues. The germline V gene has CDR1 SGHAT and CDR2 FQNNGV. The V gene end was trimmed by 1 base and the J gene end by 4 bases; junction bases not matched to a gene: 12.

This chain connects TRBV11-2 to TRBJ1-3; D gene uncertain. Trimming left V 1 base short and J 5 bases short, with 9 bases between. Germline V gene data show CDR1 as SGHAT and CDR2 as FQNNGV. The CDR3 covers 14 residues. CDR3 amino acids: CASSLVTGRNTIYF. The CDR3 DNA follows: TGTGCCAGCAGCTTAGTTACTGGGAGAAACACCATATATTTT. Full variable domain (outside the CDR3, taken from reference TRBV11-2 and TRBJ1-3): EAGVAQSPRYKIIEKRQSVAFWCNPISGHATLYWYQQILGQGPKLLIQFQNNGVVDDSQLPKDRFSAERLKGVDSTLKIQPAKLEDSAVYLCASSLVTGRNTIYFGEGSWLTVV.

This clonotype was found many times. V is TRBV10-3 and J is TRBJ2-2, with 9 bases identical to TRBD2. The CDR3 is 15 amino acids. Germline CDR1 and CDR2: ENHRY and SYGVKD. The trim removed 3 bases at V and 7 bases at J, leaving 6 bases unmatched. CDR3 DNA: TGTGCCATCAGTGAAGGGACTAGCCGAGGCGGGGAGCTGTTTTTT. As protein: CAISEGTSRGGELFF.

This clonotype showed up just a few times. The chain is built from TRBV11-2 and TRBJ2-7; D is perhaps TRBD2 (6 bases). CDR3 size: 15 residues. CDR1 is SGHAT, CDR2 FQNNGV, per germline. Trimming removed 1 base at V and 7 bases at J, with 17 bases between. The CDR3 loop reads CASSLGGYWEDEQYF. The CDR3 bases are TGTGCCAGCAGCTTAGGAGGCTACTGGGAGGATGAGCAGTACTTC. Supplemented by reference TRBV11-2 and TRBJ2-7, the full variable domain reads EAGVAQSPRYKIIEKRQSVAFWCNPISGHATLYWYQQILGQGPKLLIQFQNNGVVDDSQLPKDRFSAERLKGVDSTLKIQPAKLEDSAVYLCASSLGGYWEDEQYFGPGTRLTVT.

Worth noting for this clonotype: A much larger clone differs from this one at a single base, so this may be a read error. This chain uses TRBV6-1 with TRBJ1-6, with a possible D match to TRBD1 (5 bases). Germline CDR1 and CDR2: MNHNS and SASEGT. The CDR3 extends over 15 amino acids. The CDR3 nucleotides read TGTGCCAGCAGTACATCGACAGTAGGGAATTCACCCCCCCACTTT. Amino acids: CASSTSTVGNSPPHF.

J is TRBJ1-3 and V is TRBV7-9, with D possibly matching TRBD1 (5 bases). In germline, CDR1 is SEHNR, CDR2 FQNEAQ (reference sequence). Trimming removed 6 bases at V and 0 bases at J, with 12 bases between. CDR3 length: 15 amino acids. CDR3 residues: CASRVDIASGNTIYF. The CDR3 coding sequence is TGTGCCAGCAGAGTGGACATAGCCTCTGGAAACACCATATATTTT. The whole variable domain, remainder taken from reference TRBV7-9 and TRBJ1-3, is DTGVSQNPRHKITKRGQNVTFRCDPISEHNRLYWYRQTLGQGPEFLTYFQNEAQLEKSRLLSDRFSAERPKGSFSTLEIQRTEQGDSAMYLCASRVDIASGNTIYFGEGSWLTVV.

This clonotype was counted ten times or more. This chain uses TRBV6-1 with TRBJ1-5; D gene unclear. The CDR3 runs 12 residues. The germline V gene has CDR1 MNHNS and CDR2 SASEGT. V was pared by 5 bases and J by 9 bases, with 11 bases between. The CDR3 nucleotides are TGTGCCAGCAGTCATCCCGATCGGCCCCAGCATTTT. This gives the protein CASSHPDRPQHF.

There are many counts of this clonotype. This chain links TRBV20-1 with TRBJ1-5; D is unresolved. The CDR3 is made up of 16 amino acids. V shed 6 bases and J shed 7 bases, with 25 bases lying between them. CDR1 and CDR2 (germline): DFQATT, SNEGSKA (reference sequence). For the CDR3, the DNA is TGCAGTGCCCTTAGTCCGTCATCGAGGCCAAACCAGCCCCAGCATTTT. This sequence encodes CSALSPSSRPNQPQHF.

This clonotype was detected ten times or more. The V and J genes are TRBV15 and TRBJ1-1; 9 bases fit TRBD1. This CDR3 comprises 17 residues. V trimming: 5 bases; J trimming: 0 bases; junction bases outside the gene matches: 10. CDR1 is LNHNV, CDR2 YYDKDF, per germline (reference sequence). CDR3 bases: TGTGCCACCAGCCGCGCCCGACAGGGGGATTTGAACACTGAAGCTTTCTTT. Translating gives CATSRARQGDLNTEAFF.

This clonotype was detected ten times or more. The chain has TRBV28 and TRBJ2-7, with 13 bases lining up with TRBD2. V gave up 6 bases and J gave up 0 bases; unmatched junction bases: 8. The CDR3 is 17 amino acids. In germline, CDR1 is MDHEN, CDR2 SYDVKM. The chain's CDR3 is CASSLAGLAGTSYEQYF. The CDR3 DNA is TGTGCCAGCAGCTTAGCGGGACTAGCGGGAACCTCCTACGAGCAGTACTTC.

This sequence joins TRBV14 and TRBJ2-7; no reliable D call. Germline loops: CDR1 SGHDN, CDR2 FVKESK. CDR3 length: 14 amino acids. Trimming took 4 bases from V and 3 from J, leaving 13 bases between them. CDR3 DNA: TGTGCCAGCAGCCTCCGGTTCGGCAGCTACGAGCAGTACTTC. It encodes CASSLRFGSYEQYF.

This clonotype came up many times. The chain combines TRBV28 with TRBJ2-5; 8 nucleotides agree with TRBD1. Germline-derived CDR1 and CDR2 are MDHEN and SYDVKM. The CDR3 has 15 residues. V lost 6 bases and J lost 4; bases outside the gene matches: 10. CDR3 protein: CASRPYIDRGETQYF. The CDR3 DNA follows: TGTGCCAGCAGACCTTACATCGACAGGGGAGAGACCCAGTACTTC.

The chain combines TRBV19 with TRBJ2-2; 7 nucleotides match TRBD1. V lost 5 bases and J lost 0; bases outside the gene matches: 0. This CDR3 has 14 amino acids. Germline V gene data show CDR1 as LNHDA and CDR2 as SQIVND (reference sequence). The CDR3 DNA reads as TGTGCCAGTAGTGGACAGGCGAACACCGGGGAGCTGTTTTTT. Translated, it gives CASSGQANTGELFF.

This clonotype has a single count. CDR3 in amino acids: CSVVAGDHGYTF. The DNA for the CDR3 is TGCAGCGTTGTGGCGGGGGACCATGGCTACACCTTC. The chain couples TRBV29-1 to TRBJ1-2, with D tentatively TRBD1 (5 bases). This CDR3 is built from 12 residues. Germline CDR1 SQVTM, CDR2 ANQGSEA. V dropped 4 bases and J dropped 6 bases, with 12 bases sitting between them.

Notes on this clonotype: A clone one base away is much larger, so this may be a read error. V gene TRBV6-1 combines with J gene TRBJ2-5, with a tentative D call TRBD2 (5 bases). This CDR3 has 14 amino acids. V was shortened by 6 bases and J by 2 bases, with 13 bases between the two germline ends. CDR1 is MNHNS and CDR2 is SASEGT in the germline V gene. CDR3 in DNA: TGTGCCAGCAGCCCTAGCTGGGGACAAGAGACCCAGTACTTC. This translates into CASSPSWGQETQYF.

This clonotype was counted ten times or more. The CDR3 reads CSATPAGGTEAFF. The CDR3 nucleotides read TGCAGTGCTACACCGGCTGGAGGCACTGAAGCTTTCTTT. V usage is TRBV20-1 and J usage is TRBJ1-1; D uncertain. The V and J ends lost 4 bases and 4 bases respectively, with 13 bases between them. The CDR3 is made up of 13 amino acids. The germline gives CDR1 DFQATT, CDR2 SNEGSKA (reference sequence).

In its sample, this clonotype was seen many times. The rearrangement links TRBV28 to TRBJ2-7, with a possible D match to TRBD1 (5 bases). V was clipped by 2 bases and J by 1 base, with 15 bases between them. CDR1 and CDR2 from the germline V gene are MDHEN and SYDVKM. This CDR3 has 16 amino acids. CDR3 in amino acids: CASSLDPGKTSYEQYF. CDR3 nucleotides: TGTGCCAGCAGTTTAGATCCAGGGAAGACATCCTACGAGCAGTACTTC.

In its sample, this clonotype was seen a few times. The chain combines TRBV24-1 with TRBJ2-1, with 9 bases identical to TRBD2. The CDR3 is 16 amino acids. J lost 7 bases, V lost 1 base, and 7 bases had no gene match. Germline assignment: CDR1 KGHDR and CDR2 SFDVKD. CDR3 DNA: TGTGCCACCAGTGATTTATGGCTAGCGGGACGGAATGAGCAGTTCTTC. Its translation: CATSDLWLAGRNEQFF.

This clonotype was counted ten times or more. This chain uses TRBV29-1 with TRBJ2-7; 11 nucleotides line up with TRBD2. Per germline, CDR1 SQVTM and CDR2 ANQGSEA. The CDR3 has 15 residues. With V trimmed by 5 bases and J by 2 bases, 8 bases remained unmatched. Here the CDR3 DNA reads TGCAGCGTTCAACGTAGACTAGCGGGAACCTACGAGCAGTACTTC. Translating gives CSVQRRLAGTYEQYF.

The rearrangement links TRBV27 to TRBJ2-7; 7 nucleotides match TRBD2. CDR1 MNHEY and CDR2 SMNVEV come from the germline V gene (reference sequence). The CDR3 contains 15 residues. With V trimmed by 7 bases and J by 0 bases, 9 bases remained unmatched. The CDR3 region has the DNA TGTGCCAGCAAAACCGGGGCGGGAGCCTCCTACGAGCAGTACTTC. This sequence encodes CASKTGAGASYEQYF.

In its sample, this clonotype was seen many times. This rearrangement joins TRBV6-1 to TRBJ2-7; D possibly matches TRBD1 or TRBD2 (6 bases each). Per the germline V gene, CDR1 is MNHNS and CDR2 is SASEGT. The CDR3 spans 15 residues. The V end was cut by 2 bases, the J end by 3 bases, with 14 bases between. The CDR3 loop is CASSEQGRFYYEQYF. CDR3 nucleotides: TGTGCCAGCAGTGAACAGGGGAGGTTTTACTACGAGCAGTACTTC.

This rearrangement joins TRBV9 to TRBJ2-5; the match to TRBD2 covers 7 bases. The V and J ends lost 0 bases and 1 base, in that order; junction bases with no gene match: 6. The germline CDR1 and CDR2 sequences are SGDLS and YYNGEE. The CDR3 extends over 16 amino acids. CDR3 in amino acids: CASSVEKAGFQETQYF. The CDR3 coding sequence is TGTGCCAGCAGCGTAGAGAAAGCGGGATTCCAAGAGACCCAGTACTTC.

This clonotype has a count of ten or more. The chain has TRBV6-5 and TRBJ2-2; no clear D. From germline, CDR1 is MNHEY and CDR2 SVGAGI. Trimming took 2 bases from V and 4 from J, leaving 11 bases between them. This CDR3 has 15 residues. The CDR3 sequence is CASSYQSGVTGELFF. The CDR3 DNA reads as TGTGCCAGCAGTTACCAGAGTGGAGTCACCGGGGAGCTGTTTTTT.